The 32 T cell receptor beta chains below were found in one sample sequenced in a study of blood T cell repertoires in COVID-19. The protocol was immunoSEQ multiplex PCR, while the TCRdb copy is restricted to in-frame clones and leaves out a portion. This sample has under 350,000 clones; about 86% occur once, and the top ten carry roughly 4.2%. Sample: PBMCs or T cells enriched from blood (not recorded which). All receptors come from a middle-aged woman with acute COVID-19.

V is TRBV2 and J is TRBJ1-3; possibly TRBD1 for D (5 bases). Trimming took 6 bases from V and 0 from J, leaving 9 bases between them. Germline V gene data show CDR1 as SNHLY and CDR2 as FYNNEI. The CDR3 sequence is 14 residues long. CDR3 protein: CASRSRASGNTIYF. CDR3 in DNA: TGTGCCAGCAGGAGCAGGGCCTCTGGAAACACCATATATTTT.

This clone was counted a few times. The chain uses TRBV7-2 and TRBJ1-4; D gene ambiguous. In germline, CDR1 is SGHTA, CDR2 FQGNSA. Trimming took off 2 bases at V and 9 bases at J, with 13 bases between the two ends. This CDR3 is built from 14 residues. CDR3 sequence: CASSLSRSPKKLFF. As DNA, the CDR3 is TGTGCCAGCAGCTTATCCCGGAGCCCCAAAAAACTGTTTTTT. Full variable domain (outside the CDR3, taken from reference TRBV7-2 and TRBJ1-4): GAGVSQSPSNKVTEKGKDVELRCDPISGHTALYWYRQSLGQGLEFLIYFQGNSAPDKSGLPSDRFSAERTGGSVSTLTIQRTQQEDSAVYLCASSLSRSPKKLFFGSGTQLSVL.

The V call is TRBV7-9, the J call TRBJ1-1; tentatively, D is TRBD1 (5 bases). Germline CDR1 is SEHNR and CDR2 is FQNEAQ (reference sequence). This CDR3 has 15 amino acids. V was trimmed by 0 bases and J by 2 bases, leaving 10 bases between them. This CDR3 reads CASSLADSPNTEAFF. CDR3 sequence (DNA): TGTGCCAGCAGCTTAGCAGACAGCCCCAACACTGAAGCTTTCTTT.

This clone was counted between two and nine times. This chain joins TRBV5-6 and TRBJ2-2; 9 positions match TRBD2. Germline CDR1 and CDR2: SGHDT and YYEEEE. V lost 4 bases, J lost 5 bases, and 15 bases stayed unmatched. CDR3 size: 18 residues. DNA for the CDR3: TGTGCCAGCAGCCCATCACCGCTAGCGGGGAAAGGGACCGGGGAGCTGTTTTTT. It translates to CASSPSPLAGKGTGELFF.

The rearrangement uses TRBV20-1 and TRBJ2-5; D gene uncertain. This CDR3 region has 11 residues. V dropped 2 bases and J dropped 4 bases, with 5 bases sitting between them. Germline lookup yields CDR1 DFQATT and CDR2 SNEGSKA (reference sequence). The CDR3 spells CSARSGETQYF. CDR3 coding DNA: TGCAGTGCTAGATCCGGAGAGACCCAGTACTTC.

A few counts support this clone. This sequence joins TRBV2 and TRBJ1-2; a possible D gene is TRBD1 (6 bases). The CDR3 loop spans 15 amino acids. Germline-derived CDR1 and CDR2 are SNHLY and FYNNEI. The germline V and J ends were trimmed by 1 base and 7 bases, with 16 bases remaining between them. The CDR3 reads CASSEVGTRLGGYTF. Written as DNA, the CDR3 is TGTGCCAGCAGTGAAGTAGGGACAAGGTTGGGTGGCTACACCTTC.

The chain carries TRBV2 and TRBJ1-5; 7 bases agree with TRBD1. The germline gives CDR1 SNHLY, CDR2 FYNNEI. CDR3 length: 16 residues. With 6 bases clipped from V and 3 bases from J, the junction kept 11 bases outside the gene matches. CDR3 DNA sequence: TGTGCCAGCAGCTTGACAGGGAACCCCCTCAATCAGCCCCAGCATTTT. It is translated as CASSLTGNPLNQPQHF.

This rearrangement joins TRBV11-2 to TRBJ1-4, with TRBD1 identical over 7 bases. Looked up from germline, CDR1 is SGHAT and CDR2 is FQNNGV. Losses at the gene ends were 2 bases for V and 5 bases for J; bases not matched to a gene: 5. The CDR3 length is 15 residues. The CDR3 nucleotides are TGTGCCAGCAGCTTAACAGGGACAGCGAATGAAAAACTGTTTTTT. Protein product: CASSLTGTANEKLFF.

The chain recombines TRBV25-1 with TRBJ2-1; D call uncertain. From germline, CDR1 is MGHDK and CDR2 SYGVNS. The CDR3 has 14 residues. Deletions cut 1 base from V and 8 bases from J, with 12 bases between. The CDR3 loop reads CASSELRRGDEQFF. In DNA, the CDR3 is TGTGCCAGCAGTGAATTGCGGCGTGGCGATGAGCAGTTCTTC.

The chain links TRBV19 to TRBJ2-7; 9 nucleotides line up with TRBD1. From germline, CDR1 is LNHDA and CDR2 SQIVND (reference sequence). The CDR3 consists of 16 residues. V lost 2 bases, J lost 3 bases, and 8 bases stayed unmatched. CDR3 coding DNA: TGTGCCAGTAGTATACAGTACGGGACAGGGAGCTACGAGCAGTACTTC. This encodes CASSIQYGTGSYEQYF.

This chain connects TRBV28 to TRBJ2-1, with TRBD2 as a possible D gene (6 bases). CDR3 length: 16 residues. Trimming pared 5 bases from V and 4 bases from J, leaving 18 bases between. CDR1 is MDHEN and CDR2 is SYDVKM in the germline V gene. CDR3 sequence reads: CASSHSEWEVYNEQFF. In nucleotides, the CDR3 is TGTGCCAGCAGTCACAGCGAATGGGAGGTGTACAATGAGCAGTTCTTC.

This chain connects TRBV14 to TRBJ2-2; TRBD2 agrees at 8 bases. From germline, CDR1 is SGHDN and CDR2 FVKESK. V shed 0 bases and J 2 bases; nucleotides not matched to a gene: 8. The CDR3 length is 18 residues. Written as DNA, the CDR3 is TGTGCCAGCAGCCAAGATCACGGTAGCGGGATTAACACCGGGGAGCTGTTTTTT. It codes for CASSQDHGSGINTGELFF.

The chain recombines TRBV28 with TRBJ2-3, with TRBD2 as a possible D gene (5 bases). Trimming removed 6 bases at V and 4 bases at J, with 20 bases between. In germline, CDR1 is MDHEN, CDR2 SYDVKM. CDR3 length: 16 residues. This CDR3 reads CASRSHPGKNSDTQYF. Written as DNA, the CDR3 is TGTGCCAGCAGGTCCCATCCCGGGAAAAACTCAGATACGCAGTATTTT.

The J gene is TRBJ2-5, the V gene TRBV5-1, with TRBD1 matching over 7 bases. Germline loops: CDR1 SGHRS, CDR2 YFSETQ. This CDR3 has 14 residues. V lost 4 bases to trimming and J lost 2 bases; unmatched junction nucleotides: 5. CDR3 sequence: CASSPGQWQETQYF. CDR3 DNA: TGCGCCAGCAGCCCGGGACAGTGGCAAGAGACCCAGTACTTC. Variable domain in full (rest from reference TRBV5-1 and TRBJ2-5): KAGVTQTPRYLIKTRGQQVTLSCSPISGHRSVSWYQQTPGQGLQFLFEYFSETQRNKGNFPGRFSGRQFSNSRSEMNVSTLELGDSALYLCASSPGQWQETQYFGPGTRLLVL.

The chain recombines TRBV19 with TRBJ1-4; 9 bases are shared with TRBD1. V trimming: 5 bases; J trimming: 12 bases; junction bases outside the gene matches: 10. The CDR3 length is 14 residues. Germline V gene data show CDR1 as LNHDA and CDR2 as SQIVND (reference sequence). CDR3: CASSPRDRASQLFF. In nucleotides, the CDR3 is TGTGCCAGTAGTCCCCGGGACAGGGCGAGTCAACTGTTTTTT.

A word on this clone: The junction departs from the called germline gene at one end, perhaps through a read error. The same CDR3 can be traced to other DNA sequences in this sample. The chain has TRBV13 and TRBJ2-7, with 8 nucleotides matching TRBD2. This CDR3 is 16 amino acids long. CDR1 is PRHDT, CDR2 FYEKMQ, per germline (reference sequence). For the CDR3, the DNA is TGTGCCAGCAGCGCCCGAGTCACTAGCGGTGATTACGAGCAGTACTTT. It encodes CASSARVTSGDYEQYF.

This chain connects TRBV6-2 or TRBV6-3 to TRBJ2-7; D not certain. This CDR3 has 11 amino acids. Germline values: CDR1 MNHEY, CDR2 SVGEGT. V shed 5 bases and J shed 0 bases, with 2 bases lying between them. CDR3: CASSRSYEQYF. As DNA, the CDR3 is TGTGCCAGCAGTCGCTCCTACGAGCAGTACTTC.

This clone was detected a few times. The J gene is TRBJ1-5, the V gene TRBV19; D may be TRBD1 (5 bases). CDR1 and CDR2 from the germline V gene are LNHDA and SQIVND (reference sequence). V dropped 2 bases and J dropped 0 bases, with 11 bases sitting between them. The CDR3 is 16 amino acids. CDR3 sequence reads: CASSIRAGFSNQPQHF. CDR3 DNA: TGTGCCAGTAGTATAAGGGCAGGGTTTAGCAATCAGCCCCAGCATTTT. Looking up the rest from reference TRBV19 and TRBJ1-5 gives the full variable domain: DGGITQSPKYLFRKEGQNVTLSCEQNLNHDAMYWYRQDPGQGLRLIYYSQIVNDFQKGDIAEGYSVSREKKESFPLTVTSAQKNPTAFYLCASSIRAGFSNQPQHFGDGTRLSIL.

The chain is built from TRBV7-2 and TRBJ2-2, with TRBD2 as a possible D gene (5 bases). CDR3 length: 13 residues. CDR1 is SGHTA and CDR2 is FQGNSA in the germline V gene. V dropped 5 bases and J dropped 6 bases, with 10 bases sitting between them. CDR3 DNA: TGTGCCAGCAGCCCAAGGGAGTCCGGGGAGCTGTTTTTT. This encodes CASSPRESGELFF.

In this sample, this clone turned up a few times. V and J are TRBV19 and TRBJ1-4; weak D call: TRBD1 (5 bases). Germline CDR1 LNHDA, CDR2 SQIVND (reference sequence). V lost 5 bases, J lost 1 base, and 8 bases lay in between. This CDR3 comprises 14 residues. As DNA, the CDR3 is TGTGCCAGTAGTTATCAGGGAACTAATGAAAAACTGTTTTTT. Its protein is CASSYQGTNEKLFF.

The chain uses TRBV19 and TRBJ1-6; possible D gene TRBD1, 6 bases. The CDR3 covers 14 residues. V was trimmed by 5 bases and J by 8 bases, leaving 13 bases between them. Germline V lookup: CDR1 LNHDA, CDR2 SQIVND (reference sequence). The CDR3 DNA sequence: TGTGCCAGTAGTCCCTGGACAGAGCATTCACCCCTCCACTTT. Encoded protein: CASSPWTEHSPLHF.

The rearrangement links TRBV7-2 to TRBJ2-1; 8 bases align to TRBD2. J was trimmed by 2 bases and V by 5 bases; bases with no gene match: 11. The CDR3 sequence is 17 residues long. The germline V gene has CDR1 SGHTA and CDR2 FQGNSA. The CDR3 DNA is TGTGCCAGCAGCCGGGGGGGTAGCGCCGACCCCTACAATGAGCAGTTCTTC. Translated: CASSRGGSADPYNEQFF. Full variable domain (rest looked up from reference TRBV7-2 and TRBJ2-1): GAGVSQSPSNKVTEKGKDVELRCDPISGHTALYWYRQSLGQGLEFLIYFQGNSAPDKSGLPSDRFSAERTGGSVSTLTIQRTQQEDSAVYLCASSRGGSADPYNEQFFGPGTRLTVL.

The chain has TRBV11-2 and TRBJ1-2, with 12 bases identical to TRBD1. The junction had 7 bases not matched to a gene; V was cut back by 1 base and J by 7 bases. The CDR3 is 16 residues long. Per germline, CDR1 SGHAT and CDR2 FQNNGV. CDR3 region: CASSLALGQGALGYTF. CDR3 sequence (DNA): TGTGCCAGCAGCTTAGCTCTGGGACAGGGGGCTCTTGGCTACACCTTC.

This chain connects TRBV6-6 to TRBJ2-7; the match to TRBD2 covers 7 bases. This CDR3 spans 14 amino acids. Germline CDR1 reads MNHNY; CDR2 reads SVGAGI (reference sequence). V lost 6 bases, J lost 6 bases, and 11 bases stayed unmatched. This CDR3 reads CASSPVGGDSEQYF. The DNA of the CDR3 is TGTGCCAGCAGCCCCGTGGGGGGGGATAGCGAGCAGTACTTC.

The J gene is TRBJ2-7, the V gene TRBV10-2; D not resolved. Deletions cut 8 bases from V and 6 bases from J, with 11 bases between. CDR1 is WSHSY and CDR2 is SAAADI in the germline V gene. The CDR3 is made up of 11 amino acids. The CDR3 sequence is CASSTWSEQYF. The DNA for the CDR3 is TGCGCCAGCTCCACATGGTCCGAGCAGTACTTC.

J is TRBJ1-1 and V is TRBV5-1, with D tentatively TRBD1 (6 bases). Trimming left V 4 bases short and J 0 bases short, with 13 bases between. The CDR3 runs 15 residues. Germline values: CDR1 SGHRS, CDR2 YFSETQ. CDR3 sequence reads: CASSKRGWMNTEAFF. The CDR3 bases are TGCGCCAGCAGCAAAAGGGGGTGGATGAACACTGAAGCTTTCTTT. Filled out from reference TRBV5-1 and TRBJ1-1, the complete variable domain reads KAGVTQTPRYLIKTRGQQVTLSCSPISGHRSVSWYQQTPGQGLQFLFEYFSETQRNKGNFPGRFSGRQFSNSRSEMNVSTLELGDSALYLCASSKRGWMNTEAFFGQGTRLTVV.

This clone has a handful of counts. This chain joins TRBV10-3 and TRBJ1-5; 10 positions agree with TRBD1. Trimming at V came to 2 bases and at J to 8 bases, leaving 0 bases not matched to a gene. From germline, CDR1 is ENHRY and CDR2 SYGVKD. The CDR3 is 13 amino acids. The CDR3 nucleotides read TGTGCCATCAGTGAGGGGACAGGGGAGCCCCAGCATTTT. Translation: CAISEGTGEPQHF.

The V and J genes are TRBV5-1 and TRBJ2-4; D is perhaps TRBD1 (6 bases). In germline, CDR1 is SGHRS, CDR2 YFSETQ. The CDR3 has 14 amino acids. V shed 4 bases and J shed 8 bases, with 16 bases lying between them. The CDR3 here is CASSPQGLWDIQYF. The CDR3 DNA reads as TGCGCCAGCAGCCCGCAGGGGCTCTGGGACATTCAGTACTTC.

V and J are TRBV7-6 and TRBJ2-3, with unresolved D. Trimming left V 0 bases short and J 0 bases short, with 16 bases between. Germline CDR1 and CDR2: SGHVS and FNYEAQ. The length of the CDR3 is 18 residues. The CDR3 here is CASSLARGVSTSTDTQYF. Here the CDR3 DNA reads TGTGCCAGCAGCTTAGCCCGCGGTGTCAGTACTAGCACAGATACGCAGTATTTT.

This chain links TRBV27 with TRBJ1-5, with unresolved D. Per germline, CDR1 MNHEY and CDR2 SMNVEV (reference sequence). Between the trimmed V and J ends, which lost 0 bases and 5 bases, there was a span of 11 bases. This CDR3 is 15 amino acids long. This chain's CDR3 is CASSLSERDYQPQHF. As DNA, the CDR3 is TGTGCCAGCAGTTTATCGGAGAGGGATTATCAGCCCCAGCATTTT.

The V gene is TRBV6-2 or TRBV6-3, the J gene TRBJ2-7, with 9 bases lining up with TRBD2. The CDR3 is 17 residues long. Germline V CDR1 and CDR2: MNHEY, SVGEGT. Unmatched junction bases numbered 14, after V lost 5 bases and J lost 3 bases. The CDR3 is CASSHSFGGGANYEQYF. The DNA for the CDR3 is TGTGCCAGCAGTCACAGTTTTGGCGGGGGGGCGAACTACGAGCAGTACTTC.

This chain connects TRBV10-3 to TRBJ2-5; D is ambiguous. The CDR3 length is 12 residues. V was trimmed by 8 bases and J by 4 bases, leaving 11 bases between them. Germline V gene lookup returns CDR1 ENHRY and CDR2 SYGVKD. The chain's CDR3 is CAIGPGVETQYF. The CDR3, as DNA: TGTGCCATCGGCCCCGGAGTAGAGACCCAGTACTTC.